These 25 T cell receptor beta chains were all obtained from the same sample, sequenced in a study of blood T cell repertoires in COVID-19. Sequencing used immunoSEQ multiplex PCR; TCRdb keeps in-frame clones, though not all of them. The table has 150,000 to 200,000 clones, over 85% seen once. Sequenced material: peripheral blood. These TCRs come from a woman between 45 and 65 years old with acute or convalescent COVID-19.

The chain joins TRBV28 to TRBJ1-6, with D perhaps matching TRBD1 (6 bases). The CDR3 spans 17 residues. CDR1 and CDR2 (germline): MDHEN, SYDVKM. V shed 3 bases and J shed 7 bases, with 19 bases lying between them. The DNA for the CDR3 is TGTGCCAGCAGTTTCTTCGGACAGCCCTCAAAAAATTCACCCCTCCACTTT. This codes for CASSFFGQPSKNSPLHF.

The chain recombines TRBV5-1 with TRBJ1-2; a possible D gene is TRBD1 (6 bases). CDR3 length equals 13 residues. Germline V lookup: CDR1 SGHRS, CDR2 YFSETQ. The germline V and J ends were trimmed by 6 bases and 4 bases, with 13 bases remaining between them. The CDR3 reads CASTRGGGYGYTF. The CDR3 DNA reads as TGCGCCAGCACCCGTGGGGGCGGCTATGGCTACACCTTC. Based on the CDR3 plus reference TRBV5-1 and TRBJ1-2, the full variable domain is KAGVTQTPRYLIKTRGQQVTLSCSPISGHRSVSWYQQTPGQGLQFLFEYFSETQRNKGNFPGRFSGRQFSNSRSEMNVSTLELGDSALYLCASTRGGGYGYTFGSGTRLTVV.

This clone has only a few counts. The chain uses TRBV19 and TRBJ1-3; possible D gene TRBD1, 5 bases. CDR3 length equals 14 residues. From germline, CDR1 is LNHDA and CDR2 SQIVND (reference sequence). Between the trimmed V and J ends, which lost 3 bases and 0 bases, there was a span of 6 bases. CDR3 nucleotide sequence: TGTGCCAGTAGTATCAGGGACTCTGGAAACACCATATATTTT. Its protein is CASSIRDSGNTIYF. Drawing the rest from reference TRBV19 and TRBJ1-3, the complete variable domain is DGGITQSPKYLFRKEGQNVTLSCEQNLNHDAMYWYRQDPGQGLRLIYYSQIVNDFQKGDIAEGYSVSREKKESFPLTVTSAQKNPTAFYLCASSIRDSGNTIYFGEGSWLTVV.

The chain links TRBV5-6 to TRBJ2-2; maybe TRBD2 (5 bases). Germline V gene lookup returns CDR1 SGHDT and CDR2 YYEEEE. The CDR3 sequence is 17 residues long. V lost 1 base and J lost 0, with 13 bases in between. In nucleotides, the CDR3 is TGTGCCAGCAGCTTGTTCCTCGGGGAATCGAACACCGGGGAGCTGTTTTTT. This encodes CASSLFLGESNTGELFF.

This rearrangement joins TRBV5-1 to TRBJ1-4; 8 bases agree with TRBD1. V shed 3 bases and J 5 bases; nucleotides not matched to a gene: 9. CDR1 and CDR2 (germline): SGHRS, YFSETQ. The CDR3 extends over 16 amino acids. The CDR3 spells CASSSNRDRPNEKLFF. CDR3 sequence (DNA): TGCGCCAGCAGCTCCAACCGGGACAGGCCGAATGAAAAACTGTTTTTT.

The rearrangement links TRBV21-1 to TRBJ2-7; the listed D gene, TRBD1, was not tested against the DNA. TRBV21-1 is recorded as a pseudogene. This CDR3 region has 14 residues. Written as DNA, the CDR3 is TGTGCCAGCAGCAAAGGTCCCAGGGTTTACGAGCAGTACTTC. The encoded protein is CASSKGPRVYEQYF.

This chain connects TRBV18 to TRBJ1-2; D ambiguous. Germline V gene lookup returns CDR1 KGHSH and CDR2 LQKENI. The CDR3 runs to 14 residues. The germline V and J ends were trimmed by 5 bases and 5 bases, with 15 bases remaining between them. The CDR3 is CASSFEGPRYGYTF. DNA of the CDR3: TGTGCCAGCTCATTCGAAGGTCCGCGGTATGGCTACACCTTC. Filled out from reference TRBV18 and TRBJ1-2, the complete variable domain reads NAGVMQNPRHLVRRRGQEARLRCSPMKGHSHVYWYRQLPEEGLKFMVYLQKENIIDESGMPKERFSAEFPKEGPSILRIQQVVRGDSAAYFCASSFEGPRYGYTFGSGTRLTVV.

This chain joins TRBV5-1 and TRBJ1-6; 10 bases are a match to TRBD1. Per the germline V gene, CDR1 is SGHRS and CDR2 is YFSETQ. Unmatched junction bases numbered 8, after V lost 4 bases and J lost 10 bases. This CDR3 is 15 amino acids long. CDR3 in DNA: TGCGCCAGCAGCAGGGACAGGGGCTTAGAGTCACCCCTCCACTTT. Protein: CASSRDRGLESPLHF.

This chain links TRBV6-5 with TRBJ2-1; D unclear. The germline CDR1 and CDR2 sequences are MNHEY and SVGAGI. V was cut by 2 bases and J by 9 bases, with 8 bases left in between. The CDR3 sequence is 12 residues long. CDR3 residues: CASSYDRVEQFF. CDR3 DNA: TGTGCCAGCAGTTACGATCGCGTTGAGCAGTTCTTC.

The chain recombines TRBV11-2 with TRBJ1-1, with 8 bases lining up with TRBD1. From germline, CDR1 is SGHAT and CDR2 FQNNGV. V shed 8 bases, J shed 6 bases, and the junction held 8 bases outside the gene matches. The CDR3 has 13 residues. The CDR3 sequence: CASGQGMGAEAFF. The CDR3 nucleotides read TGTGCCAGCGGACAGGGTATGGGTGCTGAAGCTTTCTTT.

The CDR3 loop is CASRQDSGNTIYF. In DNA, the CDR3 is TGCGCCAGCAGACAGGACTCTGGAAACACCATATATTTT. The chain carries TRBV5-1 and TRBJ1-3, with a possible D match to TRBD1 (5 bases). The germline V and J ends were trimmed by 5 bases and 0 bases, with 6 bases remaining between them. Germline V CDR1 and CDR2: SGHRS, YFSETQ. The CDR3 loop spans 13 amino acids.

This chain links TRBV27 with TRBJ1-5, with 7 bases fitting TRBD1. The CDR3 runs 14 residues. In germline, CDR1 is MNHEY, CDR2 SMNVEV (reference sequence). J gave up 7 bases and V 10 bases, and 13 bases lay outside the gene matches. CDR3 loop: CAIFDRVVGQPQHF. CDR3 bases: TGTGCCATCTTCGACAGGGTAGTCGGGCAGCCCCAGCATTTT.

The chain joins TRBV5-8 to TRBJ2-7, with TRBD1 as a possible D gene (5 bases). CDR1 and CDR2 (germline): SGHTS, YDEGEE. The CDR3 consists of 13 residues. Trimming pared 2 bases from V and 4 bases from J, leaving 10 bases between. CDR3 sequence (DNA): TGTGCCAGCAGCTTATTAGGGGCGTACGAGCAGTACTTC. Amino acids: CASSLLGAYEQYF.

This clone was detected once. V usage is TRBV5-4 and J usage is TRBJ1-4, with 8 bases identical to TRBD1. Germline values: CDR1 SGHNT, CDR2 YYREEE (reference sequence). The V gene end was trimmed by 0 bases and the J gene end by 10 bases; junction bases not matched to a gene: 11. The CDR3 sequence is 16 residues long. For the CDR3, the DNA is TGTGCCAGCAGCTTGGAATCCGGGACAGGCACCGGAAAACTGTTTTTT. Translation: CASSLESGTGTGKLFF.

This chain connects TRBV11-2 to TRBJ2-7; no clear D gene. Trimming removed 5 bases at V and 3 bases at J, with 17 bases between. The germline gives CDR1 SGHAT, CDR2 FQNNGV. This CDR3 has 15 residues. The CDR3 here is CASSPPLVAGYEQYF. The CDR3 DNA sequence: TGTGCCAGCAGCCCACCTTTGGTGGCAGGCTACGAGCAGTACTTC.

J is TRBJ1-2 and V is TRBV18; 7 bases fit TRBD1. From germline, CDR1 is KGHSH and CDR2 LQKENI. Trimming removed 2 bases from V and 4 bases from J; junction bases left unmatched: 7. The CDR3 runs to 15 residues. The CDR3 bases are TGTGCCAGCTCACCAGGAACAGGGGCCGTCTATGGCTACACCTTC. It translates to CASSPGTGAVYGYTF.

The J gene is TRBJ2-6, the V gene TRBV27; tentative D call: TRBD1 (5 bases). Germline V gene sequence: CDR1 MNHEY, CDR2 SMNVEV (reference sequence). V lost 8 bases and J lost 1, with 21 bases in between. CDR3 size: 18 residues. This chain's CDR3 is CASAVRGSMGSGANVLTF. The CDR3 DNA sequence: TGTGCCAGCGCCGTTAGGGGTTCTATGGGTTCTGGGGCCAACGTCCTGACTTTC.

The chain has TRBV5-1 and TRBJ1-1, with a possible D match to TRBD1 (5 bases). The CDR3 length is 14 residues. Germline V gene data show CDR1 as SGHRS and CDR2 as YFSETQ. V gave up 2 bases and J gave up 1 base, with 9 bases separating them. DNA for the CDR3: TGCGCCAGCAGCTTAACCCAGGGGAACACTGAAGCTTTCTTT. This encodes CASSLTQGNTEAFF.

This chain joins TRBV5-1 and TRBJ1-4, with a tentative D call TRBD1 (5 bases). Trimming took 4 bases from V and 6 from J, leaving 16 bases between them. This CDR3 is built from 15 residues. Germline CDR1 reads SGHRS; CDR2 reads YFSETQ. In DNA, the CDR3 is TGCGCCAGCAGCCTATGGGAGGGAGGGGATGAAAAACTGTTTTTT. Encoded protein: CASSLWEGGDEKLFF.

This clone was seen only a few times. The rearrangement links TRBV29-1 to TRBJ2-7, with TRBD2 identical over 10 bases. Germline CDR1 is SQVTM and CDR2 is ANQGSEA. Germline trimming cut 6 bases from V and 0 bases from J; bases unmatched to any gene: 5. CDR3 length: 14 residues. The CDR3 nucleotides read TGCAGCGTCGAACTAGCGGGATACTCCTACGAGCAGTACTTC. Its translation: CSVELAGYSYEQYF.

The chain joins TRBV6-5 to TRBJ2-5; 7 bases fit TRBD1. Germline V CDR1 and CDR2: MNHEY, SVGAGI. The CDR3 has 13 residues. V shed 7 bases and J 6 bases; nucleotides not matched to a gene: 8. CDR3 region: CASTKGGTQTQYF. CDR3 nucleotides: TGTGCCAGCACAAAAGGGGGCACTCAGACCCAGTACTTC.

J is TRBJ1-1 and V is TRBV11-2, with a tentative D call TRBD1 (5 bases). The V gene lost 5 bases and the J gene lost 5 bases, with 24 bases spanning the gap. The CDR3 is 17 amino acids. CDR1 is SGHAT and CDR2 is FQNNGV in the germline V gene. In DNA, the CDR3 is TGTGCCAGCAGCCCCTGGCGGGGCCCAATTAGAGGGACTGAAGCTTTCTTT. It yields the protein CASSPWRGPIRGTEAFF.

The genes are TRBV6-6 and TRBJ2-3; 7 nucleotides match TRBD1. Germline V gene lookup returns CDR1 MNHNY and CDR2 SVGAGI (reference sequence). The CDR3 loop spans 16 amino acids. Trimming cost V 5 bases and J 3 bases; bases outside gene matches: 11. For the CDR3, the DNA is TGTGCCAGCAGTCAGCCGGACAGGCTGGGGACAGATACGCAGTATTTT. This encodes CASSQPDRLGTDTQYF.

This clone is a singleton in its sample. The V call is TRBV2, the J call TRBJ2-3, with TRBD2 matching over 12 bases. This CDR3 has 15 amino acids. Germline CDR1 SNHLY, CDR2 FYNNEI. V lost 6 bases to trimming and J lost 3 bases; unmatched junction nucleotides: 4. The DNA of the CDR3 is TGTGCCAGCAGGGAGCTAGCGGGGGGGACAGATACGCAGTATTTT. Amino acids: CASRELAGGTDTQYF.

The chain is built from TRBV10-3 and TRBJ2-1; 9 bases agree with TRBD2. Germline V gene data show CDR1 as ENHRY and CDR2 as SYGVKD. The CDR3 covers 14 residues. V trimming: 6 bases; J trimming: 5 bases; junction bases outside the gene matches: 5. The CDR3 spells CAIRSGGLDNEQFF. Written as DNA, the CDR3 is TGTGCCATCAGAAGCGGGGGGTTGGACAATGAGCAGTTCTTC.